The present T cell receptor beta chain was sequenced within a study of T cells in localized non-small cell lung cancer. The study, taken as a whole, reports: Analysis by sequencing included only one tumor region, so heterogeneity remains possible. An association was observed between higher blood T cell density and longer overall survival. Uninvolved adjacent lung showed peak T cell clonality, exceeding tumor.

On this clone itself: What it binds is unknown.

V shed 2 bases and J 3 bases; nucleotides not matched to a gene: 6. This CDR3 has 14 amino acids. Germline lookup yields CDR1 GTSNPN and CDR2 SVGIG (reference sequence). Sequencing used immunoSEQ multiplex PCR; TCRdb keeps in-frame clones, though not all of them. The sample lists around 2,000 clones, less than 35% occurring once. The receptor's source is a man between 40 and 69 years old with stage I lung adenocarcinoma. The chain links TRBV30 to TRBJ1-2; 7 positions agree with TRBD1. Here the sequenced sample was normal lung tissue next to the tumor, taken before any cancer treatment. The CDR3 coding sequence is TGTGCCTGGAGTCCCCACAGGGGTTACTATGGCTACACCTTC. Amino acid sequence: CAWSPHRGYYGYTF.